Below are 17 T cell receptor beta chains sequenced from a single sample in a study of T cell repertoires in cytomegalovirus infection. TCRdb itself ran the reads through MiXCR, one entry per CDR3 protein. The sample holds about 830,000 distinct CDR3 sequences, 30% to 35% seen once. Their antigen targets remain unknown. Sequencing was performed on cultured CD8+ T cells from PBMCs, taken from culture after CMV antigen stimulation. The source is a human donor in good health (CMV status not recorded). Some clones in this sample may be carry-over from other donors' samples.

The chain joins TRBV7-9 to TRBJ2-7; a possible D gene is TRBD1 (5 bases). The length of the CDR3 is 15 residues. Trimming removed 2 bases at V and 4 bases at J, with 15 bases between. Germline V lookup: CDR1 SEHNR, CDR2 FQNEAQ (reference sequence). CDR3 sequence (DNA): TGTGCCAGCAGCTTAACCCTCAGGGCGACGTACGAGCAGTACTTC. This encodes CASSLTLRATYEQYF.

The V call is TRBV7-4, the J call TRBJ2-2, with D perhaps matching TRBD2 (6 bases). CDR3 length: 13 amino acids. Germline V gives CDR1 SGHVT, CDR2 SQSDAQ. The V end was cut by 7 bases, the J end by 11 bases, with 17 bases between. In DNA, the CDR3 is TGTGCCAGCATCCCCCCCATGGGGGGTGAGCTGTTTTTT. Amino acids: CASIPPMGGELFF.

This clonotype has just a few counts. The gene calls are TRBV6-2 or TRBV6-3 and TRBJ2-7; D call uncertain. V lost 5 bases to trimming and J lost 3 bases, with 11 bases between them. CDR1 and CDR2 (germline): MNHEY, SVGEGT. The CDR3 totals 13 residues. The CDR3 spells CASSPRLHYEQYV. The CDR3 nucleotides are TGTGCCAGCAGTCCGCGACTTCACTACGAGCAGTACGTC.

This clonotype was picked up one time. This chain links TRBV10-3 with TRBJ2-3, with 11 nucleotides matching TRBD2. The trim removed 3 bases at V and 10 bases at J, leaving 3 bases unmatched. Germline CDR1 is ENHRY and CDR2 is SYGVKD. The CDR3 extends over 13 amino acids. CDR3 in DNA: TGTGCCATCAGTGATTCGACTAGCGGGGCGCAGTATTTT. Translated, it gives CAISDSTSGAQYF.

The J gene is TRBJ2-4, the V gene TRBV20-1; D remains ambiguous. V gave up 6 bases and J gave up 1 base, with 4 bases separating them. Germline V lookup: CDR1 DFQATT, CDR2 SNEGSKA (reference sequence). This CDR3 comprises 11 residues. Written as DNA, the CDR3 is TGCAGTGCCCCGGCCAAAAACATTCAGTACTTC. Translation gives CSAPAKNIQYF.

The chain recombines TRBV5-6 with TRBJ2-1; D tentatively fits TRBD1 or TRBD2 (5 bases each). V lost 4 bases, J lost 0 bases, and 14 bases lay in between. From germline, CDR1 is SGHDT and CDR2 YYEEEE. The CDR3 totals 16 residues. CDR3 region: CASSGRSGPSYNEQFF. Written as DNA, the CDR3 is TGTGCCAGCAGCGGGAGATCGGGACCCTCCTACAATGAGCAGTTCTTC.

This clonotype has just a few counts. The chain carries TRBV4-1 and TRBJ1-2, with a tentative D call TRBD1 (5 bases). Germline CDR1 is MGHRA and CDR2 is YSYEKL. Trimming shortened V by 0 bases and J by 8 bases, and 16 bases separated the two germline ends. This CDR3 contains 15 residues. The CDR3 bases are TGCGCCAGCAGCCAAGATCCTTTACCAGGGAACGGCTACACCTTC. This translates into CASSQDPLPGNGYTF.

This sequence joins TRBV15 and TRBJ2-3; 7 bases match TRBD1. This CDR3 contains 14 residues. The germline V gene encodes CDR1 LNHNV and CDR2 YYDKDF (reference sequence). The junction had 9 bases not matched to a gene; V was cut back by 8 bases and J by 4 bases. DNA of the CDR3: TGTGCCACCTCTTCTGTAAGGGGGCCAGATACGCAGTATTTT. This codes for CATSSVRGPDTQYF.

This clonotype was seen only a few times. The rearrangement links TRBV7-2 to TRBJ2-7; D remains ambiguous. V lost 2 bases and J 5 bases, leaving 16 bases between the germline ends. CDR1 is SGHTA and CDR2 is FQGNSA in the germline V gene. CDR3 length: 15 amino acids. The chain's CDR3 is CASSLKGLPADEQYF. Here the CDR3 DNA reads TGTGCCAGCAGCTTAAAAGGGCTACCAGCCGACGAGCAGTACTTC.

The J gene is TRBJ1-1, the V gene TRBV19, with D tentatively TRBD1 (6 bases). The CDR3 runs 17 residues. CDR1 is LNHDA and CDR2 is SQIVND in the germline V gene (reference sequence). Trimming took 7 bases from V and 4 from J, leaving 25 bases between them. For the CDR3, the DNA is TGTGCCAGTAAAAGAAGGGTCAGTAGGGGGTACGGCACTGAAGCTTTCTTT. Its translation is CASKRRVSRGYGTEAFF. Using reference TRBV19 and TRBJ1-1 for the parts outside the CDR3, the full variable domain is DGGITQSPKYLFRKEGQNVTLSCEQNLNHDAMYWYRQDPGQGLRLIYYSQIVNDFQKGDIAEGYSVSREKKESFPLTVTSAQKNPTAFYLCASKRRVSRGYGTEAFFGQGTRLTVV.

The chain employs TRBV27 and TRBJ2-2; 7 bases are shared with TRBD1. The trim removed 4 bases at V and 3 bases at J, leaving 5 bases unmatched. The CDR3 spans 15 residues. Per the germline V gene, CDR1 is MNHEY and CDR2 is SMNVEV (reference sequence). CDR3 in amino acids: CASSSGTAYTGELFF. The CDR3 DNA reads as TGTGCCAGCAGTTCCGGGACAGCATACACCGGGGAGCTGTTTTTT.

This clonotype has more than one count but fewer than ten. The chain has TRBV15 and TRBJ1-1; D is uncertain. The CDR3 loop spans 14 amino acids. Germline CDR1 reads LNHNV; CDR2 reads YYDKDF (reference sequence). V lost 1 base and J 5 bases, leaving 11 bases between the germline ends. CDR3 protein: CATSRARVGTEAFF. The CDR3 nucleotides read TGTGCCACCAGCAGAGCTAGGGTAGGGACTGAAGCTTTCTTT.

The chain links TRBV5-4 to TRBJ2-4; TRBD1 agrees at 9 bases. The germline V gene encodes CDR1 SGHNT and CDR2 YYREEE (reference sequence). After removal of 0 bases from V and 0 bases from J, the junction contained 10 bases not matched to a gene. The CDR3 consists of 19 residues. The CDR3 spells CASSLGGQGMRLAKNIQYF. The CDR3 coding sequence is TGTGCCAGCAGCTTGGGCGGACAGGGGATGAGACTAGCCAAAAACATTCAGTACTTC.

This clonotype has only a few counts. The chain links TRBV10-3 to TRBJ2-3, with D possibly matching TRBD2 (7 bases). CDR1 ENHRY and CDR2 SYGVKD come from the germline V gene. V gave up 6 bases and J gave up 5 bases, with 21 bases separating them. The CDR3 sequence is 16 residues long. CDR3 in DNA: TGTGCCATCAGCCTTACTAGCGTCGCCAGGGGAGATACGCAGTATTTT. Its protein product is CAISLTSVARGDTQYF.

This clonotype has a handful of counts. This rearrangement joins TRBV5-4 to TRBJ1-1; D gene unclear. The V end was cut by 1 base, the J end by 1 base, with 11 bases between. Germline CDR1 is SGHNT and CDR2 is YYREEE (reference sequence). There are 15 residues in the CDR3. This CDR3 is CASSLYVGSNTEAFF. The CDR3 DNA sequence: TGTGCCAGCAGCTTGTATGTGGGCTCGAACACTGAAGCTTTCTTT. The variable domain in full, with the rest retrieved from reference TRBV5-4 and TRBJ1-1, is ETGVTQSPTHLIKTRGQQVTLRCSSQSGHNTVSWYQQALGQGPQFIFQYYREEENGRGNFPPRFSGLQFPNYSSELNVNALELDDSALYLCASSLYVGSNTEAFFGQGTRLTVV.

The J gene is TRBJ1-5, the V gene TRBV15; D gene unclear. The CDR3 loop spans 14 amino acids. Between the trimmed V and J ends, which lost 5 bases and 0 bases, there was a span of 8 bases. Per germline, CDR1 LNHNV and CDR2 YYDKDF (reference sequence). The CDR3 spells CATSDGSSNQPQHF. The CDR3 DNA reads TGTGCCACCAGCGATGGATCTAGCAATCAGCCCCAGCATTTT.

This clonotype was counted a few times. The chain carries TRBV6-2 or TRBV6-3 and TRBJ1-1; D uncertain. The germline V gene encodes CDR1 MNHEY and CDR2 SVGEGT. CDR3 length equals 15 residues. V lost 6 bases and J 2 bases, leaving 16 bases between the germline ends. The CDR3 DNA is TGTGCCAGCAGCCACTGGGTCAGCATAAACACTGAAGCTTTCTTT. Residues: CASSHWVSINTEAFF.